Below, one T cell receptor beta chain is given with its context. Its antigen remains unidentified. The protocol was immunoSEQ multiplex PCR, while the TCRdb copy is restricted to in-frame clones and leaves out a portion. The table shows some 13,000 clones, with roughly 80% occurring only once. Between the trimmed V and J ends, which lost 3 bases and 5 bases, there was a span of 10 bases. Germline CDR1 and CDR2: LNHDA and SQIVND (reference sequence). This CDR3 has 13 residues. Relapse was seen in all patients after autologous stem cell transplantation, and brentuximab vedotin exposure was variable. Best response was recorded as complete response, partial response or progressive disease. The data are from a study of PD-1 blockade in classical Hodgkin lymphoma. Study-wide results and limits: Complete responders showed a baseline diversity that resembled the diversity of newly diagnosed patients. Whereas CD4+ TCR diversity had risen significantly by C4D1, CD8+ TCR diversity had not.

Specimen: peripheral blood mononuclear cells (PBMCs), collected at baseline. V gene TRBV19 combines with J gene TRBJ1-1; unclear D gene. This sequence originates from a human donor with classical Hodgkin lymphoma. The CDR3 DNA sequence: TGTGCCAGTAGTATGGTTCTCCGGACTGAAGCTTTCTTT. Translating gives CASSMVLRTEAFF.